These 27 T cell receptor beta chains were all obtained from the same sample, sequenced in a study of T cells in women clearing cervical HPV infection. Some clones are missing from TCRdb's copy, which holds only in-frame ones; the method was immunoSEQ multiplex PCR. The specimen's table records about 33,000 clones. The sample consisted of blood buffy coat. These receptor sequences come from a woman aged 18 to 69 with a cervical HPV16 infection that either progressed to CIN3+ or cleared (not recorded which).

Notes on this clone: The read ends 3 residues shy of where the CDR3 ends; the end is completed using the germline J gene. This rearrangement joins TRBV9 to TRBJ2-5; TRBD2 agrees at 7 bases. The CDR3 extends over 14 amino acids. The V gene end was trimmed by 0 bases and the J gene end by 2 bases; junction bases not matched to a gene: 1. From germline, CDR1 is SGDLS and CDR2 YYNGEE. The CDR3 loop reads CASSVGTSQETQYF. CDR3 bases read: TGTGCCAGCAGCGTAGGGACTAGTCAAGAGACC.

About this clone itself: The read halts 3 residues ahead of the CDR3 end, with the missing end drawn from the germline J gene. This sequence joins TRBV5-1 and TRBJ2-1, with TRBD2 identical over 12 bases. J gave up 6 bases and V 5 bases, and 9 bases lay outside the gene matches. The germline CDR1 and CDR2 sequences are SGHRS and YFSETQ. The length of the CDR3 is 16 residues. CDR3 bases read: TGCGCCAGCAGGCGGACTAGCGGGACAGGGTCCAATGAG. Protein sequence: CASRRTSGTGSNE. The complete CDR3 sequence is CASRRTSGTGSNEQFF.

Remarks on this clone: The missing CDR3 end, 3 residues past where the read stops, is filled in from the germline J gene. The V gene is TRBV11-3, the J gene TRBJ2-2; D call uncertain. From germline, CDR1 is SGHNT and CDR2 YENEEA. The CDR3 length is 11 residues. Trimming stripped 5 bases from V and 8 bases from J, with 6 bases between. CDR3 in amino acids: CASSTSGELFF. The sequenced part of the CDR3 DNA is TGTGCCAGCAGCACCAGTGGGGAG.

Notes on this clone: The read ends 3 residues shy of where the CDR3 ends; the end is completed using the germline J gene. The rearrangement links TRBV7-2 to TRBJ2-7; 8 bases are a match to TRBD1. Germline V gene data show CDR1 as SGHTA and CDR2 as FQGNSA. The length of the CDR3 is 15 residues. Trimming cost V 6 bases and J 2 bases; bases outside gene matches: 9. The sequenced part of the CDR3 DNA is TGTGCCAGCAGTATCTACCGGACAGGGCCCTACGAG. Its translation is CASSIYRTGPYE. The whole CDR3 sequence reads CASSIYRTGPYEQYF.

Comment on this clone: The read ends 3 residues early relative to the CDR3; the germline J gene fills the gap. The rearrangement links TRBV5-1 to TRBJ1-4; the D gene is possibly TRBD1 (6 bases). Germline CDR1 reads SGHRS; CDR2 reads YFSETQ. Trimming stripped 0 bases from V and 8 bases from J, with 11 bases between. CDR3 length equals 14 residues. The CDR3 sequence is CASSLGVRGEKLFF. CDR3 bases read: TGCGCCAGCAGCTTGGGCGTGAGGGGGGAAAAA.

Concerning this clone itself: The read finishes 3 residues shy of the CDR3 end, and the germline J gene is used to complete it. The chain couples TRBV29-1 to TRBJ1-1; possibly TRBD1 for D (5 bases). This CDR3 is 18 amino acids long. Germline V gene lookup returns CDR1 SQVTM and CDR2 ANQGSEA. CDR3 sequence reads: CSVPTETGTSGSKYEAFF. The DNA read from the CDR3 is TGCAGCGTACCTACAGAAACCGGGACTAGCGGGAGTAAGTATGAG.

Details on this clone: The read ends 3 residues shy of where the CDR3 ends; the end is completed using the germline J gene. This sequence joins TRBV6-4 and TRBJ2-3; 7 bases align to TRBD2. In germline, CDR1 is MRHNA, CDR2 SNTAGT. The CDR3 is 16 amino acids. After removal of 2 bases from V and 0 bases from J, the junction contained 5 bases not matched to a gene. The sequenced CDR3 bases are TGTGCCAGCAGTGACGCTAGCGGCTCTAGCACAGATACG. It encodes CASSDASGSSTDT. The complete CDR3 reads CASSDASGSSTDTQYF.

As concerns this clone: The missing CDR3 end, 3 residues past where the read stops, is filled in from the germline J gene. The chain uses TRBV5-1 and TRBJ1-1; no clear D gene. CDR1 is SGHRS, CDR2 YFSETQ, per germline. This CDR3 comprises 14 residues. Trimming cost V 0 bases and J 4 bases, with 10 bases left between them. The covered CDR3 bases are TGCGCCAGCAGCTTGGCCCCCGGCGGCACTGAA. Translating gives CASSLAPGGTE. The complete CDR3 reads CASSLAPGGTEAFF.

Of note for this clone: Read coverage stops 3 residues before the CDR3 terminus; the germline J gene supplies the remainder. The chain employs TRBV2 and TRBJ1-1; D uncertain. The CDR3 sequence is 13 residues long. Germline V lookup: CDR1 SNHLY, CDR2 FYNNEI. V shed 11 bases and J shed 4 bases, with 17 bases lying between them. CDR3 DNA (partial): TGTGCCGGCTTATTGTCACCGAGCACTGAA. Translation: CAGLLSPSTE. The whole CDR3 sequence reads CAGLLSPSTEAFF.

A remark on this clone: With the read ending 3 residues before the CDR3 end, the germline J gene is used to fill in that end. V usage is TRBV7-9 and J usage is TRBJ2-7; 10 positions agree with TRBD1. The CDR3 consists of 15 residues. Germline V gives CDR1 SEHNR, CDR2 FQNEAQ (reference sequence). Trimming took 5 bases from V and 6 from J; bases not matched to a gene: 10. The covered CDR3 bases are TGTGCCAGCAGCGGGGGGGGGACAGGGGTCTTCGAG. Its translation is CASSGGGTGVFE. The full CDR3 protein reads CASSGGGTGVFEQYF.

In the case of this clone: The DNA ends 3 residues before the CDR3 does, and the rest of the CDR3 is filled in from the germline J gene. This chain joins TRBV10-3 and TRBJ2-3; 10 nucleotides align to TRBD1. Looked up from germline, CDR1 is ENHRY and CDR2 is SYGVKD. This CDR3 region has 14 residues. V lost 10 bases and J lost 2; bases outside the gene matches: 6. CDR3 in amino acids: CATRQGASTDTQYF. The sequenced CDR3 bases are TGTGCCACCCGACAGGGGGCTTCCACAGATACG.

Notes on this clone: The read ends 3 residues before the CDR3 terminus; that terminus is restored from the germline J gene. The chain joins TRBV2 to TRBJ1-4, with 8 bases matching TRBD1. CDR3 length equals 15 residues. Trimming removed 2 bases from V and 8 bases from J; junction bases left unmatched: 7. CDR1 is SNHLY, CDR2 FYNNEI, per germline. The covered CDR3 bases are TGTGCCAGCAGTGAACGGACAGGGAGGGGGGAAAAA. Translating it yields CASSERTGRGEK. The entire CDR3 is CASSERTGRGEKLFF.

As to this clone: The CDR3 extends 3 residues past the end of the read, so its final part is completed from the germline J gene. This CDR3 is also generated by other DNA sequences in the sample. The chain recombines TRBV20-1 with TRBJ2-3; 7 bases agree with TRBD2. Losses at the gene ends were 0 bases for V and 0 bases for J; bases not matched to a gene: 3. This CDR3 is 15 amino acids long. CDR1 and CDR2 (germline): DFQATT, SNEGSKA (reference sequence). CDR3 sequence reads: CSARDAGVSTDTQYF. CDR3 bases read: TGCAGTGCTAGAGATGCGGGGGTGAGCACAGATACG.

On this clone itself: The read falls 3 residues short of the CDR3 end, and the missing part is taken from the germline J gene. The chain carries TRBV12-3 or TRBV12-4 and TRBJ2-1; perhaps TRBD1 as D (6 bases). The V end was cut by 7 bases, the J end by 1 base, with 11 bases between. This CDR3 comprises 14 residues. The sequenced part of the CDR3 DNA is TGTGCCAGCACTTCCCAGGGGTCCTACAATGAG. Protein product: CASTSQGSYNE. The complete CDR3 protein is CASTSQGSYNEQFF.

Concerning this clone itself: The CDR3 end is not reached by the read, which stops 3 residues before it; the germline J gene fills it in. The chain has TRBV2 and TRBJ2-7, with TRBD1 matching over 9 bases. In germline, CDR1 is SNHLY, CDR2 FYNNEI. The CDR3 runs 16 residues. After removal of 7 bases from V and 6 bases from J, the junction contained 16 bases not matched to a gene. CDR3 bases read: TGTGCCAGCAATTCCGGGACAGGGCTTTATGAGCGCGAG. This gives the protein CASNSGTGLYERE. The CDR3, in full, reads CASNSGTGLYEREQYF.

About this clone itself: Read coverage stops 3 residues before the CDR3 terminus; the germline J gene supplies the remainder. V is TRBV5-1 and J is TRBJ2-2, with TRBD2 as a possible D gene (6 bases). This CDR3 spans 14 amino acids. V was pared by 3 bases and J by 6 bases, with 12 bases between. Germline values: CDR1 SGHRS, CDR2 YFSETQ. CDR3 sequence reads: CASSSSVVAGELFF. The part of the CDR3 DNA that was read is TGCGCCAGCAGCTCTAGCGTCGTGGCCGGGGAG.

Points on this clone: The CDR3 end lies 3 residues beyond the end of the read and is filled in from the germline J gene. The chain uses TRBV5-1 and TRBJ2-5; TRBD2 matches 7 bases. Germline-derived CDR1 and CDR2 are SGHRS and YFSETQ. V lost 4 bases and J lost 5; bases outside the gene matches: 8. This CDR3 has 14 residues. CDR3 bases read: TGCGCCAGCAGCCTGGCGGGGGAGTGGGAGACC. Its protein product is CASSLAGEWET. The full CDR3 reads CASSLAGEWETQYF. The full variable domain, in which reference TRBV5-1 and TRBJ2-5 provide the parts outside the CDR3, is KAGVTQTPRYLIKTRGQQVTLSCSPISGHRSVSWYQQTPGQGLQFLFEYFSETQRNKGNFPGRFSGRQFSNSRSEMNVSTLELGDSALYLCASSLAGEWETQYFGPGTRLLVL.

As concerns this clone: Read coverage stops 3 residues before the CDR3 terminus; the germline J gene supplies the remainder. V usage is TRBV5-5 and J usage is TRBJ1-2, with TRBD1 matching 9 bases. The CDR3 has 14 amino acids. The germline V gene has CDR1 SGHKS and CDR2 YYEKEE (reference sequence). J was trimmed by 3 bases and V by 4 bases; bases with no gene match: 4. The CDR3 region is CASSPGQGHYGYTF. The DNA read from the CDR3 is TGTGCCAGCAGCCCGGGACAGGGCCACTATGGC.

Concerning this clone: The read gets to within 3 residues of the CDR3 end, and the germline J gene fills in the rest. The chain is built from TRBV5-4 and TRBJ2-3; 7 bases match TRBD1. V lost 8 bases, J lost 2 bases, and 11 bases stayed unmatched. The CDR3 length is 15 residues. CDR1 is SGHNT, CDR2 YYREEE, per germline (reference sequence). CDR3 bases read: TGTGCCAGTCCCGGGACAGCAGGCCACACAGATACG. Amino acid sequence: CASPGTAGHTDT. Given in full, the CDR3 is CASPGTAGHTDTQYF.

On this clone: The DNA ends 3 residues before the CDR3 does, and the rest of the CDR3 is filled in from the germline J gene. The chain recombines TRBV6-1 with TRBJ2-3; 10 nucleotides match TRBD2. The ends lost 1 base at V and 6 bases at J; junction bases unmatched: 7. CDR1 MNHNS and CDR2 SASEGT come from the germline V gene. CDR3 size: 16 residues. The CDR3 sequence: CASSEEREGLRDTQYF. CDR3 DNA (partial): TGTGCCAGCAGTGAAGAGCGGGAGGGCCTAAGGGATACG.

Comment on this clone: The read is 3 residues too short to cover the CDR3 end, so that end is filled in from the germline J gene. The chain employs TRBV2 and TRBJ2-1, with D tentatively TRBD1 or TRBD2 (5 bases each). The length of the CDR3 is 15 residues. Germline CDR1 is SNHLY and CDR2 is FYNNEI. V was clipped by 2 bases and J by 5 bases, with 13 bases between them. This CDR3 is CASSEQGRGDNEQFF. CDR3 DNA, as far as it was read: TGTGCCAGCAGTGAACAAGGAAGAGGGGACAATGAG.

Concerning this clone: The read ends 3 residues shy of where the CDR3 ends; the end is completed using the germline J gene. This chain links TRBV6-1 with TRBJ1-4, with D hard to call. CDR1 is MNHNS, CDR2 SASEGT, per germline. V lost 2 bases and J 8 bases, leaving 15 bases between the germline ends. This CDR3 is 15 amino acids long. The sequenced part of the CDR3 DNA is TGTGCCAGCAGTGAATCCAGCGGCCTTAGGGAAAAA. Translating it yields CASSESSGLREK. The whole CDR3 sequence reads CASSESSGLREKLFF.

Comment on this clone: The read ends 3 residues before the CDR3 terminus; that terminus is restored from the germline J gene. This rearrangement joins TRBV13 to TRBJ2-2; tentative D call: TRBD2 (6 bases). CDR3 length: 16 amino acids. Germline lookup yields CDR1 PRHDT and CDR2 FYEKMQ (reference sequence). V shed 1 base and J shed 3 bases, with 12 bases lying between them. This CDR3 reads CASSLEGGEDTGELFF. The covered CDR3 bases are TGTGCCAGCAGCTTAGAGGGCGGGGAGGACACCGGGGAG.

A note on this clone: The read is 3 residues too short to cover the CDR3 end, so that end is filled in from the germline J gene. The chain carries TRBV30 and TRBJ1-5; D may be TRBD1 (6 bases). Germline assignment: CDR1 GTSNPN and CDR2 SVGIG (reference sequence). Between the trimmed V and J ends, which lost 1 base and 5 bases, there was a span of 6 bases. This CDR3 is built from 12 residues. The DNA read from the CDR3 is TGTGCCTGGAGTGAGGGGGATCAGCCC. Translated, it gives CAWSEGDQP. The CDR3 reads in full as CAWSEGDQPQHF.

In regard to this clone: One junction end disagrees with the germline gene, perhaps due to a read error. The read is 3 residues too short to cover the CDR3 end, so that end is filled in from the germline J gene. The V gene is TRBV7-9, the J gene TRBJ1-6; D ambiguous. Germline-derived CDR1 and CDR2 are SEHNR and FQNEAQ (reference sequence). This CDR3 region has 13 residues. The part of the CDR3 DNA that was read is TGTGCCAGCAGATTAGACTGGAATTCACCC. This gives the protein CASRLDWNSP. The full CDR3 is CASRLDWNSPLHF.

With regard to this clone: The sequence runs out 3 residues before the end of the CDR3; the remainder is reconstructed from the germline J gene. V is TRBV12-3 or TRBV12-4 and J is TRBJ2-1; D gene uncertain. The CDR3 is 10 amino acids. Trimming left V 7 bases short and J 9 bases short, with 7 bases between. The CDR3 sequence: CASKGGEQFF. CDR3 DNA, as far as it was read: TGTGCCAGCAAGGGTGGTGAG.

In the case of this clone: The sequenced fragment ends 3 residues before the CDR3 boundary, so the rest is inferred from the germline J gene. The rearrangement joins TRBV30 to TRBJ2-5; 10 nucleotides align to TRBD1. Germline CDR1 and CDR2: GTSNPN and SVGIG (reference sequence). Trimming took 4 bases from V and 1 from J; bases not matched to a gene: 6. CDR3 length: 15 residues. The CDR3 sequence is CAWNSGQGFQETQYF. The sequenced part of the CDR3 DNA is TGTGCCTGGAACTCGGGACAGGGGTTCCAAGAGACC. Full variable domain (remainder filled in from reference TRBV30 and TRBJ2-5): SQTIHQWPATLVQPVGSPLSLECTVEGTSNPNLYWYRQAAGRGLQLLFYSVGIGQISSEVPQNLSASRPQDRQFILSSKKLLLSDSGFYLCAWNSGQGFQETQYFGPGTRLLVL.